The next 10 T cell receptor beta chains were all read from a single sample in a study of OX40 agonist ivuxolimab in advanced cancers. Produced via immunoSEQ multiplex PCR; TCRdb's table is partial and in-frame only. The sample lists about 79,000 clones; under 95% were seen once. The sample was CD4+ or CD8+ T cells sorted from blood, taken in a trial of the OX40 agonist ivuxolimab. Receptor source: an adult with an advanced solid tumor such as melanoma, head and neck, liver or kidney cancer.

This chain joins TRBV4-2 and TRBJ2-7; D is possibly TRBD1 or TRBD2 (5 bases each). The CDR3 is made up of 14 amino acids. Between the trimmed V and J ends, which lost 5 bases and 2 bases, there was a span of 13 bases. Germline lookup yields CDR1 LGHNA and CDR2 YNFKEQ. CDR3 protein: CASSTRDGPYEQYF. The CDR3 DNA follows: TGTGCCAGCAGCACAAGGGACGGTCCCTACGAGCAGTACTTC.

The chain employs TRBV5-1 and TRBJ1-4; D perhaps matches TRBD1 (5 bases). CDR1 is SGHRS, CDR2 YFSETQ, per germline. There are 15 residues in the CDR3. The V gene lost 3 bases and the J gene lost 1 base, with 10 bases spanning the gap. Here the CDR3 reads CASSWTRGTNEKLFF. In nucleotides, the CDR3 is TGCGCCAGCAGCTGGACAAGGGGAACTAATGAAAAACTGTTTTTT.

V is TRBV25-1 and J is TRBJ1-1, with a weak D call TRBD1 (5 bases). Trimming stripped 2 bases from V and 4 bases from J, with 11 bases between. Germline CDR1 MGHDK, CDR2 SYGVNS. The CDR3 covers 14 residues. The CDR3 protein is CASSEGTGTTEAFF. The CDR3 DNA follows: TGTGCCAGCAGTGAAGGGACGGGGACCACTGAAGCTTTCTTT.

The gene calls are TRBV7-2 and TRBJ2-2; D remains ambiguous. The CDR3 runs 16 residues. Per the germline V gene, CDR1 is SGHTA and CDR2 is FQGNSA. Deletions cut 2 bases from V and 5 bases from J, with 15 bases between. CDR3 sequence reads: CASSLLPSSATGELFF. DNA of the CDR3: TGTGCCAGCAGCTTATTGCCTAGTTCGGCAACCGGGGAGCTGTTTTTT.

The CDR3 region is CASSRMTSGGLGEQFF. CDR3 DNA sequence: TGTGCCAGCAGTCGTATGACTAGCGGGGGTTTGGGAGAGCAGTTCTTC. The J gene is TRBJ2-1, the V gene TRBV7-6, with 12 positions matching TRBD2. Germline values: CDR1 SGHVS, CDR2 FNYEAQ. The V and J ends lost 6 bases and 10 bases, in that order; junction bases with no gene match: 13. This CDR3 has 16 residues.

This chain connects TRBV4-1 to TRBJ2-7; possible D gene TRBD2, 6 bases. Trimming stripped 4 bases from V and 6 bases from J, with 13 bases between. Germline CDR1 and CDR2: MGHRA and YSYEKL. CDR3 length equals 13 residues. The CDR3 sequence: CASSLPGGLEQYF. DNA of the CDR3: TGCGCCAGCAGCCTCCCAGGAGGGCTCGAGCAGTACTTC.

This clone was seen just once. The CDR3 nucleotides are TGCGCCAGCAGCCAATCCTTTGGGGATTTCAATCAGCCCCAGCATTTT. Residues: CASSQSFGDFNQPQHF. V is TRBV4-1 and J is TRBJ1-5; D remains ambiguous. Trimming shortened V by 2 bases and J by 3 bases, and 14 bases separated the two germline ends. The CDR3 sequence is 16 residues long. Germline loops: CDR1 MGHRA, CDR2 YSYEKL.

The chain recombines TRBV10-2 with TRBJ2-1, with 8 positions matching TRBD1. The CDR3 spans 16 residues. After removal of 6 bases from V and 0 bases from J, the junction contained 7 bases not matched to a gene. The V gene's germline CDR1 is WSHSY and CDR2 SAAADI. The CDR3 loop is CASRASGQDSYNEQFF. CDR3 DNA: TGCGCCAGCAGAGCGTCGGGACAGGACTCCTACAATGAGCAGTTCTTC.

This clone was found once. This rearrangement joins TRBV6-6 to TRBJ1-1; D ambiguous. Germline V gene data show CDR1 as MNHNY and CDR2 as SVGAGI (reference sequence). The CDR3 runs to 12 residues. V lost 6 bases, J lost 4 bases, and 9 bases lay in between. The CDR3 nucleotides read TGTGCCAGCAGCCCCGACCTCACTGAAGCTTTCTTT. This encodes CASSPDLTEAFF.

CDR3 protein: CASSFRGASGNTIYF. Written as DNA, the CDR3 is TGTGCCAGCAGCTTTCGAGGGGCGTCTGGAAACACCATATATTTT. The genes are TRBV5-4 and TRBJ1-3; D might be TRBD1 (5 bases). CDR1 is SGHNT, CDR2 YYREEE, per germline (reference sequence). This CDR3 has 15 residues. The V gene lost 2 bases and the J gene lost 1 base, with 10 bases spanning the gap. The full variable domain, completed using reference TRBV5-4 and TRBJ1-3, is ETGVTQSPTHLIKTRGQQVTLRCSSQSGHNTVSWYQQALGQGPQFIFQYYREEENGRGNFPPRFSGLQFPNYSSELNVNALELDDSALYLCASSFRGASGNTIYFGEGSWLTVV.